These 22 T cell receptor beta chains came from one sample sequenced in a study of beta chain features in type 1 diabetes. Whole-study results and caveats: Across all four CD4+ subsets, people with type 1 diabetes showed modestly shorter TCRB CDR3s.

Reverse transcribing all isolated RNA meant expressed TCRB transcripts were sequenced. The data were produced by immunoSEQ multiplex PCR, yet TCRdb's version contains in-frame clones alone and is incomplete. This table holds around 300,000 clones, 15% found once. Their antigens are not known. The sequenced sample was naive CD4+ T cells from blood. Source of these receptors: a man aged 18 to 29 with type 1 diabetes.

In this sample, this clone turned up a few times. This chain links TRBV11-2 with TRBJ1-1, with 7 bases fitting TRBD1. The junction had 5 bases not matched to a gene; V was cut back by 3 bases and J by 1 base. The CDR3 is 15 amino acids. Germline loops: CDR1 SGHAT, CDR2 FQNNGV. CDR3 in DNA: TGTGCCAGCAGCTTGACAGGGAAGGCGAACACTGAAGCTTTCTTT. Its translation: CASSLTGKANTEAFF. Full variable domain (missing parts from reference TRBV11-2 and TRBJ1-1): EAGVAQSPRYKIIEKRQSVAFWCNPISGHATLYWYQQILGQGPKLLIQFQNNGVVDDSQLPKDRFSAERLKGVDSTLKIQPAKLEDSAVYLCASSLTGKANTEAFFGQGTRLTVV.

As to this clone: No conserved phenylalanine or tryptophan ends this CDR3, so it is likely a read error. The DNA is omitted, as the CDR3 cannot be located on it reliably, and the CDR3 follows TCRdb's listing. The CDR3 spells CASSVDRVVSL. The rearrangement uses TRBV2 and TRBJ2-4; whether TRBD1, the table's D call, matches the DNA was not checked. Germline CDR1 and CDR2: SNHLY and FYNNEI. Including both end residues, the CDR3 is 11 amino acids long.

On this clone itself: One junction end does not reproduce the germline sequence, and a read error may be involved. The V call is TRBV29-1, the J call TRBJ2-7, with 11 bases aligning to TRBD1. Germline CDR1 is SQVTM and CDR2 is ANQGSEA. This CDR3 spans 14 amino acids. The CDR3 coding sequence is TGCAGCGCTGAAGGAGTGGACAGGGGGCGCGAGCAGTACTTC. The encoded protein is CSAEGVDRGREQYF.

This chain links TRBV7-2 with TRBJ2-7, with D perhaps TRBD2 (5 bases). CDR1 SGHTA and CDR2 FQGNSA come from the germline V gene. Trimming left V 5 bases short and J 7 bases short, with 12 bases between. There are 12 residues in the CDR3. The CDR3 coding sequence is TGTGCCAGCAGCCGCCCGGGCGGGGAGCAGTACTTC. Translation: CASSRPGGEQYF.

In this sample, this clone turned up a few times. The gene calls are TRBV27 and TRBJ2-7, with 7 bases lining up with TRBD1. V shed 3 bases and J 3 bases; nucleotides not matched to a gene: 5. This CDR3 has 14 amino acids. In germline, CDR1 is MNHEY, CDR2 SMNVEV (reference sequence). The CDR3: CASSLRQGVYEQYF. DNA of the CDR3: TGTGCCAGCAGTTTGAGGCAGGGGGTCTACGAGCAGTACTTC.

This clone appeared a few times. V and J are TRBV28 and TRBJ2-3, with D maybe TRBD2 (7 bases). CDR1 and CDR2 from the germline V gene are MDHEN and SYDVKM. This CDR3 is 19 amino acids long. V shed 6 bases and J shed 0 bases, with 25 bases lying between them. The CDR3 here is CASSSALGGGGSSTDTQYF. CDR3 in DNA: TGTGCCAGCAGCTCGGCCCTTGGTGGCGGGGGCTCTAGCACAGATACGCAGTATTTT.

V gene TRBV5-1 combines with J gene TRBJ2-7; D might be TRBD1 (5 bases). Germline V gene lookup returns CDR1 SGHRS and CDR2 YFSETQ. CDR3 length: 15 amino acids. The V gene lost 4 bases and the J gene lost 0 bases, with 14 bases spanning the gap. CDR3 nucleotide sequence: TGCGCCAGCAGCCCAGGGCTTAGAAACTCCTACGAGCAGTACTTC. Its protein product is CASSPGLRNSYEQYF.

This clone appeared a few times. This sequence joins TRBV7-9 and TRBJ2-6, with TRBD1 matching 7 bases. Trimming removed 1 base from V and 0 bases from J; junction bases left unmatched: 6. Germline CDR1 reads SEHNR; CDR2 reads FQNEAQ (reference sequence). The CDR3 has 18 residues. CDR3 sequence (DNA): TGTGCCAGCAGCTTAGTCTGGGACAGCAGCTCTGGGGCCAACGTCCTGACTTTC. Amino acids: CASSLVWDSSSGANVLTF.

There are a few counts of this clone. The rearrangement uses TRBV6-6 and TRBJ2-7; perhaps TRBD1 as D (6 bases). Germline loops: CDR1 MNHNY, CDR2 SVGAGI (reference sequence). With 4 bases removed from V and 0 bases from J, the gap between germline ends came to 7 bases. CDR3 length equals 13 residues. The CDR3 DNA reads as TGTGCCAGCAGTTCAGGGGTCTCCTACGAGCAGTACTTC. Amino acid sequence: CASSSGVSYEQYF.

This clone was detected only a few times. The CDR3 loop is CASSSTGLAGVGEQYF. The CDR3 DNA sequence: TGCGCCAGCAGCTCCACGGGGCTAGCGGGAGTCGGCGAGCAGTACTTC. The chain employs TRBV5-1 and TRBJ2-7; 10 bases fit TRBD2. The CDR3 has 16 residues. Germline V gene data show CDR1 as SGHRS and CDR2 as YFSETQ. V lost 3 bases, J lost 6 bases, and 12 bases stayed unmatched.

This sequence joins TRBV23-1 and TRBJ1-5; D perhaps matches TRBD1 (6 bases). TRBV23-1 is assigned to the ORF class and has an uncertain function. The germline V and J ends were trimmed by 0 bases and 5 bases, with 14 bases remaining between them. CDR3 length: 16 residues. CDR3 sequence: CASSQSWTEIYQPQHF. CDR3 bases: TGCGCCAGCAGTCAATCGTGGACAGAAATCTATCAGCCCCAGCATTTT.

CDR3 residues: CASSPPDRDGQPQHF. CDR3 DNA: TGTGCCAGCAGCCCCCCAGACAGGGATGGTCAGCCCCAGCATTTT. This chain joins TRBV7-9 and TRBJ1-5; 7 positions agree with TRBD1. V lost 5 bases, J lost 6 bases, and 10 bases stayed unmatched. Germline loops: CDR1 SEHNR, CDR2 FQNEAQ (reference sequence). The CDR3 contains 15 residues. Together with reference TRBV7-9 and TRBJ1-5, the CDR3 gives the full variable domain: DTGVSQNPRHKITKRGQNVTFRCDPISEHNRLYWYRQTLGQGPEFLTYFQNEAQLEKSRLLSDRFSAERPKGSFSTLEIQRTEQGDSAMYLCASSPPDRDGQPQHFGDGTRLSIL.

A few counts support this clone. The chain has TRBV9 and TRBJ2-7; 10 bases map to TRBD2. The V gene end was trimmed by 0 bases and the J gene end by 6 bases; junction bases not matched to a gene: 9. The CDR3 extends over 16 amino acids. CDR1 and CDR2 from the germline V gene are SGDLS and YYNGEE. CDR3 loop: CASSVAPTSGLLEQYF. CDR3 nucleotides: TGTGCCAGCAGCGTAGCTCCGACTAGCGGGCTCCTCGAGCAGTACTTC.

This clone was counted a few times. J is TRBJ2-3 and V is TRBV5-1; no reliable D call. The germline CDR1 and CDR2 sequences are SGHRS and YFSETQ. V was shortened by 2 bases and J by 5 bases, with 6 bases between the two germline ends. This CDR3 has 12 residues. In DNA form, the CDR3 reads TGCGCCAGCAGCTTCGGGTTAGATACGCAGTATTTT. Amino acid sequence: CASSFGLDTQYF. Filled out from reference TRBV5-1 and TRBJ2-3, the complete variable domain reads KAGVTQTPRYLIKTRGQQVTLSCSPISGHRSVSWYQQTPGQGLQFLFEYFSETQRNKGNFPGRFSGRQFSNSRSEMNVSTLELGDSALYLCASSFGLDTQYFGPGTRLTVL.

This clone showed up just a few times. The V call is TRBV6-5, the J call TRBJ1-5; TRBD1 might be the D (5 bases). Germline-derived CDR1 and CDR2 are MNHEY and SVGAGI. The length of the CDR3 is 15 residues. Trimming removed 0 bases from V and 6 bases from J, with 12 bases in between. This CDR3 reads CASSYSAGQGQPQHF. The CDR3 DNA reads TGTGCCAGCAGTTACTCGGCAGGGCAGGGTCAGCCCCAGCATTTT.

This clone was found a few times. The genes are TRBV30 and TRBJ2-3; 7 bases align to TRBD2. CDR3 size: 15 residues. CDR1 GTSNPN and CDR2 SVGIG come from the germline V gene (reference sequence). V lost 2 bases, J lost 0 bases, and 5 bases stayed unmatched. In DNA form, the CDR3 reads TGTGCCTGGAGTTTAGCGGGCTCTAGCACAGATACGCAGTATTTT. Its protein is CAWSLAGSSTDTQYF.

The V gene is TRBV10-3, the J gene TRBJ2-1; D possibly corresponds to TRBD2 (5 bases). The CDR3 is 14 amino acids. Germline assignment: CDR1 ENHRY and CDR2 SYGVKD. V lost 4 bases to trimming and J lost 3 bases, with 10 bases between them. The DNA of the CDR3 is TGTGCCATCAGTGGGCTAGCTGGCTACAATGAGCAGTTCTTC. Protein sequence: CAISGLAGYNEQFF.

The rearrangement links TRBV6-4 to TRBJ1-1; tentative D call: TRBD1 (5 bases). This CDR3 has 13 residues. V gave up 8 bases and J gave up 0 bases, with 10 bases separating them. The germline gives CDR1 MRHNA, CDR2 SNTAGT. This chain's CDR3 is CASGTAMNTEAFF. As DNA, the CDR3 is TGTGCCAGCGGGACTGCGATGAACACTGAAGCTTTCTTT.

This clone was recorded a few times. The CDR3 nucleotides read TGCAGCGTTTGGGAAAACAGGGTGGGGTCCTACAATGAGCAGTTCTTC. This translates into CSVWENRVGSYNEQFF. The chain is built from TRBV29-1 and TRBJ2-1, with D maybe TRBD1 (6 bases). From germline, CDR1 is SQVTM and CDR2 ANQGSEA. Trimming pared 5 bases from V and 1 base from J, leaving 18 bases between. The CDR3 covers 16 residues.

The chain uses TRBV5-1 and TRBJ2-1; D not resolved. In germline, CDR1 is SGHRS, CDR2 YFSETQ. The CDR3 consists of 14 residues. With 4 bases removed from V and 5 bases from J, the gap between germline ends came to 13 bases. The CDR3 reads CASSPLAVNNEQFF. In nucleotides, the CDR3 is TGCGCCAGCAGCCCACTCGCGGTGAACAATGAGCAGTTCTTC. Based on the CDR3 plus reference TRBV5-1 and TRBJ2-1, the full variable domain is KAGVTQTPRYLIKTRGQQVTLSCSPISGHRSVSWYQQTPGQGLQFLFEYFSETQRNKGNFPGRFSGRQFSNSRSEMNVSTLELGDSALYLCASSPLAVNNEQFFGPGTRLTVL.

This clone occurred a few times. This chain connects TRBV6-5 to TRBJ2-2; the D gene is possibly TRBD1 (6 bases). Germline values: CDR1 MNHEY, CDR2 SVGAGI. The CDR3 is 13 residues long. Trimming left V 6 bases short and J 3 bases short, with 8 bases between. This CDR3 is CASRQGHTGELFF. The CDR3 coding sequence is TGTGCCAGCAGGCAGGGGCACACCGGGGAGCTGTTTTTT.

The gene calls are TRBV11-2 and TRBJ2-1; possible D gene TRBD1, 7 bases. Germline V gives CDR1 SGHAT, CDR2 FQNNGV. Trimming took 1 base from V and 5 from J, leaving 21 bases between them. This CDR3 is built from 18 residues. The CDR3 reads CASSLATGVTGIDNEQFF. DNA of the CDR3: TGTGCCAGCAGCTTAGCCACGGGGGTGACAGGGATAGACAATGAGCAGTTCTTC. The whole variable domain, filled in from reference TRBV11-2 and TRBJ2-1, reads EAGVAQSPRYKIIEKRQSVAFWCNPISGHATLYWYQQILGQGPKLLIQFQNNGVVDDSQLPKDRFSAERLKGVDSTLKIQPAKLEDSAVYLCASSLATGVTGIDNEQFFGPGTRLTVL.